One sample yielded the 7 T cell receptor beta chains listed below, sequenced in a study of cytomegalovirus exposure and HLA in healthy donors. Primers included in the PCR were 60 Vbeta and 13 Jbeta primers. TCRdb's table, derived via immunoSEQ multiplex PCR, lists solely in-frame clones and lacks some. The table records 150,000 or so clones, 65% to 85% of them present only once. The sequenced material came from PBMCs. These receptor sequences come from a woman aged 18-29 years in good health and CMV-seronegative.

The chain combines TRBV2 with TRBJ1-2, with D possibly TRBD1 on 6 matching bases. V was clipped by 6 bases and J by 5 bases, with 16 bases between them. The CDR3 covers 14 residues. The V gene's germline CDR1 is SNHLY and CDR2 FYNNEI. The CDR3 bases are TGTGCCAGCAGCTCCAGGGGATGGGGGTATGGCTACACCTTC. Encoded protein: CASSSRGWGYGYTF.

The CDR3 bases are TGTGCCAGCAGCGGGGAGGGGGAAGCTTTCTTT. It is translated as CASSGEGEAFF. This chain joins TRBV7-9 and TRBJ1-1, with TRBD1 as a possible D gene (5 bases). V lost 5 bases to trimming and J lost 8 bases, with 9 bases between them. CDR3 length equals 11 residues. Germline V lookup: CDR1 SEHNR, CDR2 FQNEAQ (reference sequence).

J is TRBJ2-5 and V is TRBV2; TRBD1 matches at 8 bases. CDR1 and CDR2 (germline): SNHLY, FYNNEI. V lost 6 bases and J lost 5; bases outside the gene matches: 5. The CDR3 runs 13 residues. Written as DNA, the CDR3 is TGTGCCAGCAGCGACACAGGGGGGGAGACCCAGTACTTC. Translating it yields CASSDTGGETQYF.

The chain is built from TRBV25-1 and TRBJ2-7, with 7 bases that match TRBD1. Looked up from germline, CDR1 is MGHDK and CDR2 is SYGVNS. The CDR3 extends over 14 amino acids. V lost 6 bases and J lost 7; bases outside the gene matches: 12. CDR3 coding DNA: TGTGCCAGCAGGGACTCACAGGGGAGTGGGGAGCAGTACTTC. Amino acid sequence: CASRDSQGSGEQYF.

This clone has only a few counts. The chain recombines TRBV7-3 with TRBJ1-3; possibly TRBD1 for D (6 bases). Germline V CDR1 and CDR2: SGHTA, FQGTGA. This CDR3 has 14 residues. The ends were cut back, 5 bases at V and 1 base at J, with 9 bases in the middle. CDR3 region: CASSRTGSGNTIYF. The CDR3 bases are TGTGCCAGCAGCCGAACAGGGTCTGGAAACACCATATATTTT.

The rearrangement uses TRBV5-4 and TRBJ1-1; TRBD1 matches at 7 bases. V dropped 4 bases and J dropped 1; count of bases not matched to a gene: 4. The CDR3 totals 14 residues. Germline assignment: CDR1 SGHNT and CDR2 YYREEE (reference sequence). The CDR3 is CASSPGGRNTEAFF. The CDR3 DNA reads TGTGCCAGCAGCCCAGGGGGAAGGAACACTGAAGCTTTCTTT.

The V call is TRBV28, the J call TRBJ1-4; 8 positions agree with TRBD1. This CDR3 has 14 amino acids. With V trimmed by 6 bases and J by 5 bases, 5 bases remained unmatched. Germline values: CDR1 MDHEN, CDR2 SYDVKM. CDR3 sequence: CASREWTGNEKLFF. The CDR3, as DNA: TGTGCCAGCAGAGAATGGACAGGGAATGAAAAACTGTTTTTT.